This TCR beta chain was identified during a study of cytomegalovirus exposure and HLA in healthy donors (dated by TCRdb to the late 2010s). About the study as a whole: A later analysis indicated that the 130 or so validation repertoires were generated on the platform also employed for the 650 to 850 repertoires of the first cohort. A separate validation cohort of roughly 110 different subjects was used in addition to the approximately 640-subject first cohort. The study combined high-throughput TCR immunosequencing, statistical association of individual TCRs with disease status, and machine learning to predict cytomegalovirus infection status. The study aimed to test whether cataloging public T cell receptors could reveal signatures of past pathogen exposure.

This clone was observed at least ten times. The antigen it binds to is not known. Per-base qualities were not stored, and no clone one base away is much larger. Broad study findings and their caveats: The validation cohort had no HLA typing available for a later analysis, so co-occurrence within that cohort was assessed over all 120 or so repertoires. In a later analysis, TCRs clustered in the first cohort were found to also tend to co-occur in the roughly 110 validation repertoires, with about 94% of cluster scores above 0. Across donors, most TCR sequences were observed very rarely, whereas some public TCRs were present in many individuals. According to the authors, the approach could potentially be generalized to other disease states and immunological phenotypes. A few of the identified cytomegalovirus-associated TCR beta chains were confirmed in vitro to be specific for cytomegalovirus antigens. Cytomegalovirus status was reported to be diagnosed by the classifier with high specificity and sensitivity in both the original and validation cohorts. The study gave a list of 150 to 200 TCR beta chains associated with cytomegalovirus.

CDR1 and CDR2 (MNHEY, SVGAGI) derive from the germline V gene. V is cut by 6 bases and J by 7 bases, and the space between the germline ends is 19 bases. Its CDR3 holds 14 amino acids, cysteine through phenylalanine. Left in the record is the CDR3 DNA by itself, 42 bases read in frame from the first base. Libraries were made using the immunoSEQ multiplex PCR assay. The study's own analysis went as follows. A statistical classification framework was developed to diagnose cytomegalovirus status using the catalog of TCR beta chain sequences. TCRdb stores this immuneACCESS table with in-frame sequences only. Part of the clones is absent; in the studies checked, under half of the shortfall reflects unresolved V genes, and no reason is known for the rest. The V and J calls and clone size come from that table; D and trimming were worked out from the DNA. This sample comprises hundreds of thousands of clones, roughly 91% of them detected only once. In total, the top ten clones hold around 3.3% of the sample.

Donors formed part of the validation cohort, which comprised 95 to 150 subjects and was distinct from the first cohort of 666 subjects. This TCR was recovered from a woman in her 30s in good health and CMV-seronegative. The sequencing input was PBMCs. This sequence uses TRBV6-5 and TRBJ2-7; the D segment cannot be called with confidence. The CDR3 amino acid sequence is: CASRLEDGSIEQYF. In nucleotides, the sequence is TGTGCCAGCAGGCTCGAGGACGGCTCGATTGAGCAGTACTTC.